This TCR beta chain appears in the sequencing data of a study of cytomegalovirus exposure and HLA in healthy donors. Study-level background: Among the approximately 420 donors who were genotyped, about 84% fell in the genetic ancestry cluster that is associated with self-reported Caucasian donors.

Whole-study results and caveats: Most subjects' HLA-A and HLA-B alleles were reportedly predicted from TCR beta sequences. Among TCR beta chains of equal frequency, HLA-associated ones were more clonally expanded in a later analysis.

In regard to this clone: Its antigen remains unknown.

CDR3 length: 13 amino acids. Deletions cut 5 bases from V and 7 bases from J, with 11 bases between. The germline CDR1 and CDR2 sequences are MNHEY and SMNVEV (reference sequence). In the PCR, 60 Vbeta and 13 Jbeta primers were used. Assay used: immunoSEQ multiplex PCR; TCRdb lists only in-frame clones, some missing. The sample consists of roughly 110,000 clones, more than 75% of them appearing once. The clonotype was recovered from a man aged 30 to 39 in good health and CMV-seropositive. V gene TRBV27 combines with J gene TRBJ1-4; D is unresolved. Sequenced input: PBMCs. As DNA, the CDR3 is TGTGCCAGCAGTCCCGAGGAACGTGAAAAACTGTTTTTT. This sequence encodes CASSPEEREKLFF. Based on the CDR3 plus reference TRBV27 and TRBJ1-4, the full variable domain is EAQVTQNPRYLITVTGKKLTVTCSQNMNHEYMSWYRQDPGLGLRQIYYSMNVEVTDKGDVPEGYKVSRKEKRNFPLILESPSPNQTSLYFCASSPEEREKLFFGSGTQLSVL.